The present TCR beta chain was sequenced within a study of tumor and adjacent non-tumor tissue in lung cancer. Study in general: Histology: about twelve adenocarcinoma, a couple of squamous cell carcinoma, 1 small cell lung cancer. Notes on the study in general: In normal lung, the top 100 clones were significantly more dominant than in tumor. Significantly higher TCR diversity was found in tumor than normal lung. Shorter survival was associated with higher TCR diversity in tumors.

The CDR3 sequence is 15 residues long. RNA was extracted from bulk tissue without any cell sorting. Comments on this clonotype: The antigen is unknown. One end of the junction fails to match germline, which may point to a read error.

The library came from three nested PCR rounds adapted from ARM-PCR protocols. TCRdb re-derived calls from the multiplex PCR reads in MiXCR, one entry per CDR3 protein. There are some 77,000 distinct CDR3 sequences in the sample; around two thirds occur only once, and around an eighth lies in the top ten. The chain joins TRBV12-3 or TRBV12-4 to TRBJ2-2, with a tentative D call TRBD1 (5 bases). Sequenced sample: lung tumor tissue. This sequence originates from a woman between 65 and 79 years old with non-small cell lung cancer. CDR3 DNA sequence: TGTGCCGGCAGTTCGACGACAGACAGCATCGGTGAGCTGTTTTTT. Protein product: CAGSSTTDSIGELFF.